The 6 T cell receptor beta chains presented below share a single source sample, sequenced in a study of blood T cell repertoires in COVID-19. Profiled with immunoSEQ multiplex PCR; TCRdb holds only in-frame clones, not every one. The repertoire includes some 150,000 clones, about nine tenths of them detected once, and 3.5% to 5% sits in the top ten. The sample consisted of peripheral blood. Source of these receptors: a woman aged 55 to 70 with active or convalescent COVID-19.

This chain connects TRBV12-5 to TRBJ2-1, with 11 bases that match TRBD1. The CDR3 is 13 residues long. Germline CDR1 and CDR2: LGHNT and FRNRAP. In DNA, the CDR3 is TGTGCCGCGACGGGACAGGGGGGCAATGAGCAGTTCTTC. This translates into CAATGQGGNEQFF.

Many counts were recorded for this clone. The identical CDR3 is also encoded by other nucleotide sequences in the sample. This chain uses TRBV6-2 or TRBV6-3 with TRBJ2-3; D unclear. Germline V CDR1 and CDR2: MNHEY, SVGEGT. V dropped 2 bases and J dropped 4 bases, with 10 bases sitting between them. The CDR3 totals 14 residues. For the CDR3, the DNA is TGTGCCAGCAGTTACGTATGGAGTGCAGATACGCAGTATTTT. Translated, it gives CASSYVWSADTQYF.

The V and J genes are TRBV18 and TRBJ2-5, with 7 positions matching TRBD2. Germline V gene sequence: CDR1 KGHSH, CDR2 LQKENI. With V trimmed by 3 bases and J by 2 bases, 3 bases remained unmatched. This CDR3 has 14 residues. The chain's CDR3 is CASSPGTTQETQYF. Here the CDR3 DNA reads TGTGCCAGCTCACCCGGGACTACTCAAGAGACCCAGTACTTC.

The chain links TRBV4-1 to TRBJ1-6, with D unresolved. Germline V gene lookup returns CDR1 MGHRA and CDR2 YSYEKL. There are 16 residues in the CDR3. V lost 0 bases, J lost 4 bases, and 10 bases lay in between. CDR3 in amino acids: CASSQDANSYNSPLHF. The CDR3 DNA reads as TGCGCCAGCAGCCAAGATGCTAATTCTTATAATTCACCCCTCCACTTT.

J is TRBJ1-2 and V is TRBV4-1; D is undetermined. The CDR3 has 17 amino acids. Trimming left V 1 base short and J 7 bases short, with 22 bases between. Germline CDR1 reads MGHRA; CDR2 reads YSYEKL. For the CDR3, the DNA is TGCGCCAGCAGCCAAGTCTTGGGCAGCCTGGCGTCTCTTGGCTACACCTTC. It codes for CASSQVLGSLASLGYTF.

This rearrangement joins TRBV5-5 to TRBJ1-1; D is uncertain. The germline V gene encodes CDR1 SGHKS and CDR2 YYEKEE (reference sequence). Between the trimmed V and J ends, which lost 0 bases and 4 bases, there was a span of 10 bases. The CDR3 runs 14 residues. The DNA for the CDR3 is TGTGCCAGCAGCTTGGGTGCGGTAGGCACTGAAGCTTTCTTT. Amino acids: CASSLGAVGTEAFF.